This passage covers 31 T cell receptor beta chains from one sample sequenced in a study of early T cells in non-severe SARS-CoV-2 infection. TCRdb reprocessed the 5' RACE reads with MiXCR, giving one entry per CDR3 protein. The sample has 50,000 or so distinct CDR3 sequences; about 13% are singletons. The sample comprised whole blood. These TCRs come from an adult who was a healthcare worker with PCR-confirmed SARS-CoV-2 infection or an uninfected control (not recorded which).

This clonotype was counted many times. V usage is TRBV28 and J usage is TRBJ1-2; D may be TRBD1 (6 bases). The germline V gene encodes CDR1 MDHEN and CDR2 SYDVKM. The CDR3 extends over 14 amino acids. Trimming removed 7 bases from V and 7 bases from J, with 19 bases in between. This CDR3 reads CASTLSGQFGGYTF. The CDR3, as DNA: TGTGCCAGCACCCTATCCGGACAGTTCGGTGGCTACACCTTC.

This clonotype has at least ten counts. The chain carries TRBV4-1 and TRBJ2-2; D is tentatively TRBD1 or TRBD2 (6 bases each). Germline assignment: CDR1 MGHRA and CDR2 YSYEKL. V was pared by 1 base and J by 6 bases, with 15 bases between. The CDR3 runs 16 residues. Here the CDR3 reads CASSQALRGPAGELFF. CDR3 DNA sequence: TGCGCCAGCAGCCAAGCCCTACGGGGGCCCGCCGGGGAGCTGTTTTTT.

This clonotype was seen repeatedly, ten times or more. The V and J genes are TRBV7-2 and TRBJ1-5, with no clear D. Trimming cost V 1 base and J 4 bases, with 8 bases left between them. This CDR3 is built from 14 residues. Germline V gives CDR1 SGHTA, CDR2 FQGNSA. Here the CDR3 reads CASSLEPGNQPQHF. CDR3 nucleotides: TGTGCCAGCAGCTTAGAGCCAGGTAATCAGCCCCAGCATTTT. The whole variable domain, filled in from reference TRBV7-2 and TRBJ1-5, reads GAGVSQSPSNKVTEKGKDVELRCDPISGHTALYWYRQSLGQGLEFLIYFQGNSAPDKSGLPSDRFSAERTGGSVSTLTIQRTQQEDSAVYLCASSLEPGNQPQHFGDGTRLSIL.

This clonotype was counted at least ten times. The chain's CDR3 is CASSLSRDRATQYF. The CDR3 nucleotides are TGTGCCAGCAGCCTCTCCCGGGACCGAGCTACGCAGTATTTT. The V gene is TRBV7-9, the J gene TRBJ2-3, with D perhaps being TRBD1 or TRBD2 (5 bases each). Trimming stripped 5 bases from V and 8 bases from J, with 17 bases between. The CDR3 consists of 14 residues. In germline, CDR1 is SEHNR, CDR2 FQNEAQ (reference sequence).

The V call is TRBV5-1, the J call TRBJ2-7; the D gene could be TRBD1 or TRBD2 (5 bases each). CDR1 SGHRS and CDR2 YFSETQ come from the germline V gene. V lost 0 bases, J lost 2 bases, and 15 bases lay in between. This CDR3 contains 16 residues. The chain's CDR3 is CASSLGGASTTYEQYF. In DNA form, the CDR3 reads TGCGCCAGCAGCTTGGGAGGGGCAAGTACCACCTACGAGCAGTACTTC. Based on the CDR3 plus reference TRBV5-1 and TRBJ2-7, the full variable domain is KAGVTQTPRYLIKTRGQQVTLSCSPISGHRSVSWYQQTPGQGLQFLFEYFSETQRNKGNFPGRFSGRQFSNSRSEMNVSTLELGDSALYLCASSLGGASTTYEQYFGPGTRLTVT.

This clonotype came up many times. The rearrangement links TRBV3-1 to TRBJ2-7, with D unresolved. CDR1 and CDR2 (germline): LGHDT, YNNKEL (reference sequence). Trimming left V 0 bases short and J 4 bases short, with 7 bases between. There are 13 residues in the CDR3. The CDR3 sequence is CASSQDPAYEQYF. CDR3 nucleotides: TGTGCCAGCAGCCAAGATCCCGCTTACGAGCAGTACTTC.

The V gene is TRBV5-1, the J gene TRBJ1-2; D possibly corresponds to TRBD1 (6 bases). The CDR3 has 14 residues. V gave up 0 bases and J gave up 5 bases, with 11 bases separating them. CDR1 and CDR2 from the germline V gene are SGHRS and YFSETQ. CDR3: CASSLEWGLYGYTF. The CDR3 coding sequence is TGCGCCAGCAGCTTGGAATGGGGGCTGTATGGCTACACCTTC. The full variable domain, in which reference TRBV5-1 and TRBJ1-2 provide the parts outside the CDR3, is KAGVTQTPRYLIKTRGQQVTLSCSPISGHRSVSWYQQTPGQGLQFLFEYFSETQRNKGNFPGRFSGRQFSNSRSEMNVSTLELGDSALYLCASSLEWGLYGYTFGSGTRLTVV.

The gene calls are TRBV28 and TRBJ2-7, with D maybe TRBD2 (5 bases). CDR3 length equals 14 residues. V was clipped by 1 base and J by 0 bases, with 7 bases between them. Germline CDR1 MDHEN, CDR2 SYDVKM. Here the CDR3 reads CASSLSGSSYEQYF. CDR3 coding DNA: TGTGCCAGCAGTTTATCTGGGAGCTCCTACGAGCAGTACTTC.

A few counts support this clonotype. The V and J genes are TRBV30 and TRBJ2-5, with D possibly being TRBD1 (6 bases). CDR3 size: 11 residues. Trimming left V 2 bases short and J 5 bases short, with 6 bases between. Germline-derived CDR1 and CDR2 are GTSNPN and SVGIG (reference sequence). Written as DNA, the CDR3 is TGTGCCTGGAGTCAGGGGGAGACCCAGTACTTC. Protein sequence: CAWSQGETQYF.

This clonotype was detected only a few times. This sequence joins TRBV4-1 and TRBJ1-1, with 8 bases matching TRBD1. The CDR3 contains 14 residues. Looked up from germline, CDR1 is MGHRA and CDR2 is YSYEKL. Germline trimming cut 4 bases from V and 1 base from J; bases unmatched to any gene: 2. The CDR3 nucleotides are TGCGCCAGCAGCCCGGGACAGGCGAACACTGAAGCTTTCTTT. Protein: CASSPGQANTEAFF.

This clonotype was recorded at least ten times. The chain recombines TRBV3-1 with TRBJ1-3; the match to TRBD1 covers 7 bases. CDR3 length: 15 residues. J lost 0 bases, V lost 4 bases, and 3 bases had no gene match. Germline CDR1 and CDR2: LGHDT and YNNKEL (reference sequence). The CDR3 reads CASSPGDSSGNTIYF. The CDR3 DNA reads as TGTGCCAGCAGCCCAGGGGACAGCTCTGGAAACACCATATATTTT.

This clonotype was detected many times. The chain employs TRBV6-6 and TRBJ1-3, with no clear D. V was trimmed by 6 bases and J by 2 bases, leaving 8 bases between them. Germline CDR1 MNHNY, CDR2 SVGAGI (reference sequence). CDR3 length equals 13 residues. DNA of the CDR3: TGTGCCAGCAGCCAGAGAACTGGAAACACCATATATTTT. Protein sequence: CASSQRTGNTIYF.

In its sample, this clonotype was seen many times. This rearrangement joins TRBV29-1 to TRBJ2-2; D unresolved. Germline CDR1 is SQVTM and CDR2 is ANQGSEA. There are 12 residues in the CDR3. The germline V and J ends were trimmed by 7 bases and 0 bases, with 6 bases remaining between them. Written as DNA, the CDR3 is TGCAGCGGCGCGGCGAACACCGGGGAGCTGTTTTTT. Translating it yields CSGAANTGELFF.

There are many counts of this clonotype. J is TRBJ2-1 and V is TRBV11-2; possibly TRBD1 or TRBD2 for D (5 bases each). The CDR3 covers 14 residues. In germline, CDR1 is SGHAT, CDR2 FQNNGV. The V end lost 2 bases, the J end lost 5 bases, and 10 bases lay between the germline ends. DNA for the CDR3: TGTGCCAGCAGCTTAAGCTGGGGGAACAATGAGCAGTTCTTC. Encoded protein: CASSLSWGNNEQFF.

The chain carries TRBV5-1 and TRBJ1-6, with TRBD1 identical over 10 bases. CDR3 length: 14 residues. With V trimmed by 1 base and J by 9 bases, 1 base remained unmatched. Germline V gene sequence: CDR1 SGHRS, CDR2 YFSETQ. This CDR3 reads CASSLRQGASPLHF. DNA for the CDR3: TGCGCCAGCAGCTTGAGACAGGGGGCTTCACCCCTCCACTTT.

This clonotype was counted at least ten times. This chain's CDR3 is CASSLITSAGELFF. CDR3 DNA sequence: TGTGCCAGCAGTTTAATCACTAGTGCCGGGGAGCTGTTTTTT. This rearrangement joins TRBV28 to TRBJ2-2; a weak D match, TRBD2 (5 bases). The CDR3 has 14 residues. Germline CDR1 is MDHEN and CDR2 is SYDVKM. The V gene lost 2 bases and the J gene lost 6 bases, with 10 bases spanning the gap.

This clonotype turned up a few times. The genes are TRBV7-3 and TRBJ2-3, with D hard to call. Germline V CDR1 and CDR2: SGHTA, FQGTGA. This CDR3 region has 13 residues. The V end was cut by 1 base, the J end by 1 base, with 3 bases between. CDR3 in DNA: TGTGCCAGCAGCTTAAAAGGCACAGATACGCAGTATTTT. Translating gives CASSLKGTDTQYF.

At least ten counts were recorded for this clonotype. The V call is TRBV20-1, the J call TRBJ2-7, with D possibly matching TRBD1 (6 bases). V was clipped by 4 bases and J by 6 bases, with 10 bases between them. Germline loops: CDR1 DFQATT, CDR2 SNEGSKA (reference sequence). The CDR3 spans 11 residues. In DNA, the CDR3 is TGCAGTGCTATGTTCAGGGGCGAGCAGTACTTC. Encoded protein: CSAMFRGEQYF.

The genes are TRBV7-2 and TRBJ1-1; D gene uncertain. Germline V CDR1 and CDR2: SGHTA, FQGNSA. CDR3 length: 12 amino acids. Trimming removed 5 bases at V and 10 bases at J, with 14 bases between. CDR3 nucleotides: TGTGCCAGCAGCCCCAACGTACTGGGAGCTTTCTTT. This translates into CASSPNVLGAFF.

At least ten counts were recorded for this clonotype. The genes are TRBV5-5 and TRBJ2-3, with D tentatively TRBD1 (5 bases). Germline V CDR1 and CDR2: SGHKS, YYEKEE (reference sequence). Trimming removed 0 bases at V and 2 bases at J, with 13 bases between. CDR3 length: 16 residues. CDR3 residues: CASSLVKDIYTDTQYF. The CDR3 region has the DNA TGTGCCAGCAGCTTGGTGAAGGACATCTACACAGATACGCAGTATTTT.

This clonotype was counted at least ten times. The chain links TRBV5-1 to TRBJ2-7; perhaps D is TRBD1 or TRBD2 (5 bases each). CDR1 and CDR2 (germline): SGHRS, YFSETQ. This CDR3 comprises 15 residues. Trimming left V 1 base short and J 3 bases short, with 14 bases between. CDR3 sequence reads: CASSLKRTRDYEQYF. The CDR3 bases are TGCGCCAGCAGCTTGAAGCGGACAAGGGACTACGAGCAGTACTTC.

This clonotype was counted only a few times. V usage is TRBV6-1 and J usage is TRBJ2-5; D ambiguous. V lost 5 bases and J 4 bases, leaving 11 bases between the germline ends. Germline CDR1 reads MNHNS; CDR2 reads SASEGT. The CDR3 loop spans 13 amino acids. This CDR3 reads CASSPHLPETQYF. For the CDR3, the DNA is TGTGCCAGCAGTCCCCACTTGCCAGAGACCCAGTACTTC.

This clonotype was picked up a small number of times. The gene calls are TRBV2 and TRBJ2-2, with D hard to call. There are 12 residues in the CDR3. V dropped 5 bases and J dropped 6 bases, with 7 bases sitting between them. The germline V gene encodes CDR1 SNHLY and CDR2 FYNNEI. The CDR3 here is CASSQRSGELFF. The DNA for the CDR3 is TGTGCCAGCAGTCAGAGGTCCGGGGAGCTGTTTTTT. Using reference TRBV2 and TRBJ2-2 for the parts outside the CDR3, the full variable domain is EPEVTQTPSHQVTQMGQEVILRCVPISNHLYFYWYRQILGQKVEFLVSFYNNEISEKSEIFDDQFSVERPDGSNFTLKIRSTKLEDSAMYFCASSQRSGELFFGEGSRLTVL.

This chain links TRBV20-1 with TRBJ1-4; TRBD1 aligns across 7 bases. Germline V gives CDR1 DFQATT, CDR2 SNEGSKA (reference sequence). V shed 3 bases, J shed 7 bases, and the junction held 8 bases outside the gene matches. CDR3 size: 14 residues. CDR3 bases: TGCAGTGCTAGCGAAGGGGGCGCGCCTGAAAAACTGTTTTTT. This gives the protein CSASEGGAPEKLFF.

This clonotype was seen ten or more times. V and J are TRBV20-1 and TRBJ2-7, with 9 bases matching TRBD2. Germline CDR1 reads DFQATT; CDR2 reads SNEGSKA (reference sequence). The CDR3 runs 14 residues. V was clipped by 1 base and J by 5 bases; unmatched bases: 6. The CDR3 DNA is TGCAGTGCTAGAGTCGCGGGAGGGCTCGACGAGCAGTACTTC. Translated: CSARVAGGLDEQYF.

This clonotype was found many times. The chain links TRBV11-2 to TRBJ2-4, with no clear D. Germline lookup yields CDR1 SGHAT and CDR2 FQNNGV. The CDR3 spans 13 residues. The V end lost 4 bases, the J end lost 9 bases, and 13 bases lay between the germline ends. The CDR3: CASSSRTVGIQYF. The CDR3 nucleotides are TGTGCCAGCAGCTCCAGGACGGTGGGCATTCAGTACTTC. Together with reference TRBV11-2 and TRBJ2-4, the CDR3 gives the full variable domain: EAGVAQSPRYKIIEKRQSVAFWCNPISGHATLYWYQQILGQGPKLLIQFQNNGVVDDSQLPKDRFSAERLKGVDSTLKIQPAKLEDSAVYLCASSSRTVGIQYFGAGTRLSVL.

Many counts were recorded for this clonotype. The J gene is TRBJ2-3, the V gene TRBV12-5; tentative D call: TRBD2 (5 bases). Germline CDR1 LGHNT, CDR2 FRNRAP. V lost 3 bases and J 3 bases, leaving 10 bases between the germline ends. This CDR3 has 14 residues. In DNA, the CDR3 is TGTGCTAGTGGTTTCTATGGAGGTACAGATACGCAGTATTTT. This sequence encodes CASGFYGGTDTQYF.

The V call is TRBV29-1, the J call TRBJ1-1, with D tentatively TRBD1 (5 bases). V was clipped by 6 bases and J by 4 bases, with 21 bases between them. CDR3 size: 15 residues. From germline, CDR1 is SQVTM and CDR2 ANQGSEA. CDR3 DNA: TGCAGCGTCGAGGGGCAGCCGAGTTTGACCACTGAAGCTTTCTTT. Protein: CSVEGQPSLTTEAFF.

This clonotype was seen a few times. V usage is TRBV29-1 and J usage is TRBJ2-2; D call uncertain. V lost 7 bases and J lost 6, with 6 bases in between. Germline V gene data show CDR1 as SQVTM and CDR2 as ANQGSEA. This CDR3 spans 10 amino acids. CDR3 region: CSARAGELFF. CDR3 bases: TGCAGCGCTCGGGCCGGGGAGCTGTTTTTT.

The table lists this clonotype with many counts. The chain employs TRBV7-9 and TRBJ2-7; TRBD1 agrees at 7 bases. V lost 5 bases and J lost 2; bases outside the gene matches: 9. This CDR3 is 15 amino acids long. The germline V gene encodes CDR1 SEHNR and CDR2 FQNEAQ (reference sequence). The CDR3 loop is CASSAWTGAPYEQYF. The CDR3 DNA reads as TGTGCCAGCAGCGCATGGACAGGTGCTCCCTACGAGCAGTACTTC.

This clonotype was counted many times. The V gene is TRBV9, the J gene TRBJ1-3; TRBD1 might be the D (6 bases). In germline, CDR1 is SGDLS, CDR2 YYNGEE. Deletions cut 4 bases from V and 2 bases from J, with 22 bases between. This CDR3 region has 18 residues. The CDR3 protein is CASSFPRGGGGAGNTIYF. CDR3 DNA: TGTGCCAGCAGCTTCCCACGGGGGGGCGGCGGAGCTGGAAACACCATATATTTT.